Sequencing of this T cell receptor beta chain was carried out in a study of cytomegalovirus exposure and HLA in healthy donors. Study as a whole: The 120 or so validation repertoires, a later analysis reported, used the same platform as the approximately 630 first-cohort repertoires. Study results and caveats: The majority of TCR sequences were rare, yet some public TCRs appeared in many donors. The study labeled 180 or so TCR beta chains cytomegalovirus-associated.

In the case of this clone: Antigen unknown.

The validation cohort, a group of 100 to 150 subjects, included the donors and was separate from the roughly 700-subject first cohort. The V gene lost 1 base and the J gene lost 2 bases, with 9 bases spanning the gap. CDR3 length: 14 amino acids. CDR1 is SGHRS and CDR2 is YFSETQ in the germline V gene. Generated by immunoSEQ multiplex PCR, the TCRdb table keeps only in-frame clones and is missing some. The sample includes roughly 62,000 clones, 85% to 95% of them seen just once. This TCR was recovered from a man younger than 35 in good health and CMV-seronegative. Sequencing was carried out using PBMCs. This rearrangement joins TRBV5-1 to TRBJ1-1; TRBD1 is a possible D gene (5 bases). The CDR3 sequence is CASSLTTVNTEAFF. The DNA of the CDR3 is TGCGCCAGCAGCTTGACGACAGTAAACACTGAAGCTTTCTTT.